Included here is one TCR beta chain sequence, with context. Its antigen is unknown. Using immunoSEQ multiplex PCR, the repertoire was profiled, and TCRdb retains in-frame clones only, with some absent. The repertoire holds 38,000 or so clones, with 75% to 85% as singletons. This entry is derived from a study of a mutant IDH1 vaccine in newly diagnosed glioma. On the study more broadly: Patients received vaccination from 4-6 weeks after radiotherapy alone, or with temozolomide cycles. Receipt of radiotherapy, temozolomide, or both preceded the study, and most received both. General study points: Induction of immune responses by the vaccine occurred in roughly 93% of patients.

Looked up from germline, CDR1 is SNHLY and CDR2 is FYNNEI. This CDR3 spans 14 amino acids. Trimming removed 8 bases from V and 5 bases from J, with 15 bases in between. Time point defined: week 23, last vaccination. Each dose of the vaccine consisted of 300 ug of mutant IDH1 20-mer peptide, with topical imiquimod. The astrocytomas were IDH1-mutant, ATRX-negative, and WHO grade 3 or 4. The rearrangement uses TRBV2 and TRBJ2-2, with D maybe TRBD1 (6 bases). The receptor was derived from a man aged 40-50 years with glioma. This specimen consisted of PBMCs, obtained from a glioma patient whose treatment included an IDH1 peptide vaccine. In nucleotides, the CDR3 is TGTGCCAGCCCGCGAGAGGGGGTTACCGGGGAGCTGTTTTTT. Residues: CASPREGVTGELFF. Using reference TRBV2 and TRBJ2-2 for the parts outside the CDR3, the full variable domain is EPEVTQTPSHQVTQMGQEVILRCVPISNHLYFYWYRQILGQKVEFLVSFYNNEISEKSEIFDDQFSVERPDGSNFTLKIRSTKLEDSAMYFCASPREGVTGELFFGEGSRLTVL.